One and the same sample provided the 23 T cell receptor beta chains below, sequenced in a study of blood T cell repertoires in COVID-19. The table came from immunoSEQ multiplex PCR; TCRdb's copy has only in-frame clones and leaves some out. The table has approximately 470,000 clones, around 90% seen once. Source material: PBMCs or T cells enriched from blood (not recorded which). The source of these receptors is a woman aged 18 to 35 who had recovered from COVID-19.

The chain is built from TRBV4-2 and TRBJ1-4; 9 nucleotides line up with TRBD1. The germline CDR1 and CDR2 sequences are LGHNA and YNFKEQ. The junction had 13 bases not matched to a gene; V was cut back by 8 bases and J by 6 bases. CDR3 size: 16 residues. CDR3 in DNA: TGTGCCAGCGGCTTTGCGGACAGGGGCTGGGATGAAAAACTGTTTTTT. This gives the protein CASGFADRGWDEKLFF.

V is TRBV19 and J is TRBJ2-1, with D tentatively TRBD2 (6 bases). CDR3 size: 16 residues. Germline V gene lookup returns CDR1 LNHDA and CDR2 SQIVND (reference sequence). V dropped 4 bases and J dropped 2 bases, with 15 bases sitting between them. CDR3 DNA sequence: TGTGCCAGTAGTACCCCTCGGGGGATCGCCTACAATGAGCAGTTCTTC. Its protein is CASSTPRGIAYNEQFF.

This clone came up once. The chain couples TRBV5-5 to TRBJ1-3; 7 bases line up with TRBD1. Germline-derived CDR1 and CDR2 are SGHKS and YYEKEE (reference sequence). The CDR3 sequence is 15 residues long. The V segment lost 3 bases and the J segment 4 bases; nucleotides outside the gene matches: 7. The CDR3 protein is CASSYGTAQGNTIYF. As DNA, the CDR3 is TGTGCCAGCAGCTACGGGACAGCTCAAGGAAACACCATATATTTT.

The chain links TRBV5-6 to TRBJ1-1, with a weak D call TRBD1 (6 bases). The CDR3 is 16 amino acids. V lost 3 bases and J 5 bases, leaving 20 bases between the germline ends. Germline V gene sequence: CDR1 SGHDT, CDR2 YYEEEE. The chain's CDR3 is CASSWGQFGYRTEAFF. The CDR3 DNA sequence: TGTGCCAGCAGCTGGGGACAATTCGGATATCGGACTGAAGCTTTCTTT.

This chain uses TRBV18 with TRBJ1-3, with 9 positions matching TRBD1. The CDR3 has 16 residues. CDR1 is KGHSH, CDR2 LQKENI, per germline. V lost 3 bases to trimming and J lost 0 bases; unmatched junction nucleotides: 3. CDR3 nucleotides: TGTGCCAGCTCACCTGTGGACAGGGGCTCTGGAAACACCATATATTTT. This translates into CASSPVDRGSGNTIYF.

This clone was detected only once. The rearrangement uses TRBV5-3 and TRBJ2-1; no firm D call. TRBV5-3 is marked as an open reading frame, function uncertain. This CDR3 comprises 14 residues. Trimming pared 0 bases from V and 5 bases from J, leaving 9 bases between. Here the CDR3 reads CARSLAHRDNEQFF. The CDR3 nucleotides read TGTGCCAGAAGCTTGGCCCATAGAGACAATGAGCAGTTCTTC.

This clone has only one observation. V usage is TRBV5-4 and J usage is TRBJ2-5; 8 bases line up with TRBD1. Germline CDR1 and CDR2: SGHNT and YYREEE (reference sequence). V lost 5 bases, J lost 3 bases, and 3 bases stayed unmatched. The CDR3 extends over 13 amino acids. The CDR3 reads CASSNRGEETQYF. The CDR3 DNA follows: TGTGCCAGCAGTAACAGGGGGGAAGAGACCCAGTACTTC.

The J gene is TRBJ2-4, the V gene TRBV18; 11 positions match TRBD1. This CDR3 has 13 amino acids. The V gene's germline CDR1 is KGHSH and CDR2 LQKENI. J was trimmed by 8 bases and V by 4 bases; bases with no gene match: 1. The CDR3 DNA is TGTGCCAGCTCACAGGGACAGGGGGACATTCAGTACTTC. Residues: CASSQGQGDIQYF. The full variable domain, completed using reference TRBV18 and TRBJ2-4, is NAGVMQNPRHLVRRRGQEARLRCSPMKGHSHVYWYRQLPEEGLKFMVYLQKENIIDESGMPKERFSAEFPKEGPSILRIQQVVRGDSAAYFCASSQGQGDIQYFGAGTRLSVL.

The rearrangement links TRBV3-1 (or the pseudogene TRBV3-2) to TRBJ2-5, with D perhaps matching TRBD1 (6 bases). From germline, CDR1 is LGHDT and CDR2 YNNKEL (reference sequence). The CDR3 has 17 residues. Trimming left V 2 bases short and J 3 bases short, with 19 bases between. The CDR3 loop reads CASSQRRDRLGEETQYF. The CDR3 region has the DNA TGTGCCAGCAGCCAACGAAGAGACAGGTTGGGGGAAGAGACCCAGTACTTC.

This clone was detected a few times. The chain has TRBV6-5 and TRBJ1-1; TRBD1 aligns across 7 bases. Losses at the gene ends were 2 bases for V and 5 bases for J; bases not matched to a gene: 2. Germline-derived CDR1 and CDR2 are MNHEY and SVGAGI. This CDR3 comprises 13 residues. DNA for the CDR3: TGTGCCAGCAGTTACGACAGGGAGACTGAAGCTTTCTTT. Its translation is CASSYDRETEAFF.

The chain employs TRBV24-1 and TRBJ2-1; TRBD2 matches 8 bases. V dropped 3 bases and J dropped 6; count of bases not matched to a gene: 3. In germline, CDR1 is KGHDR, CDR2 SFDVKD. The CDR3 is 14 amino acids. In nucleotides, the CDR3 is TGTGCCACCAGTGATCCGGGGGGGCGCAATGAGCAGTTCTTC. Its translation: CATSDPGGRNEQFF.

The genes are TRBV2 and TRBJ1-2; D possibly corresponds to TRBD1 (5 bases). Deletions cut 6 bases from V and 5 bases from J, with 16 bases between. Germline CDR1 reads SNHLY; CDR2 reads FYNNEI. This CDR3 is built from 14 residues. For the CDR3, the DNA is TGTGCCAGCAGGGGAGGGGTTATCAGATATGGCTACACCTTC. This encodes CASRGGVIRYGYTF.

V gene TRBV4-1 combines with J gene TRBJ2-3, with TRBD1 matching over 8 bases. CDR1 is MGHRA and CDR2 is YSYEKL in the germline V gene. V was pared by 4 bases and J by 4 bases, with 7 bases of the junction left unmatched. The CDR3 spans 15 residues. CDR3 sequence: CASSLDRGSPDTQYF. DNA of the CDR3: TGCGCCAGCAGCCTCGACAGGGGCTCCCCAGATACGCAGTATTTT.

V gene TRBV18 combines with J gene TRBJ1-3, with a tentative D call TRBD1 (6 bases). Per the germline V gene, CDR1 is KGHSH and CDR2 is LQKENI. The V end lost 6 bases, the J end lost 3 bases, and 18 bases lay between the germline ends. There are 16 residues in the CDR3. CDR3 sequence: CASSPPLGGSGNTIYF. CDR3 sequence (DNA): TGTGCCAGCTCCCCCCCCTTAGGGGGTAGTGGAAACACCATATATTTT.

The J gene is TRBJ2-2, the V gene TRBV7-6; tentatively, D is TRBD2 (7 bases). Germline V gives CDR1 SGHVS, CDR2 FNYEAQ. The CDR3 is made up of 16 amino acids. V was pared by 3 bases and J by 2 bases, with 13 bases between. Written as DNA, the CDR3 is TGTGCCAGCAGCTTTCCGGGGGGCGTAAACACCGGGGAGCTGTTTTTT. The encoded protein is CASSFPGGVNTGELFF. Full variable domain (rest looked up from reference TRBV7-6 and TRBJ2-2): GAGVSQSPRYKVTKRGQDVALRCDPISGHVSLYWYRQALGQGPEFLTYFNYEAQQDKSGLPNDRFSAERPEGSISTLTIQRTEQRDSAMYRCASSFPGGVNTGELFFGEGSRLTVL.

This clone was seen a single time. The V call is TRBV5-5, the J call TRBJ1-1, with 7 positions matching TRBD1. Germline V gene data show CDR1 as SGHKS and CDR2 as YYEKEE (reference sequence). CDR3 size: 13 residues. V shed 4 bases, J shed 7 bases, and the junction held 7 bases outside the gene matches. This CDR3 is CASSLKQGNEAFF. The CDR3 region has the DNA TGTGCCAGCAGCCTAAAACAGGGGAATGAAGCTTTCTTT.

This clone was counted only a few times. At one end the junction does not follow the germline gene, possibly because of a read error. J is TRBJ2-7 and V is TRBV29-1; 9 bases line up with TRBD1. The CDR3 loop spans 12 amino acids. Germline assignment: CDR1 SQVTM and CDR2 ANQGSEA. The CDR3: CSVASGGTGQSF. CDR3 bases: TGCAGCGTGGCGAGCGGTGGGACAGGGCAAAGCTTC.

V and J are TRBV7-2 and TRBJ2-7; 8 positions match TRBD1. The germline V gene encodes CDR1 SGHTA and CDR2 FQGNSA. The junction had 7 bases not matched to a gene; V was cut back by 4 bases and J by 2 bases. The CDR3 is made up of 15 amino acids. The CDR3 DNA sequence: TGTGCCAGCAGCTATGGACAGGGCCCTACCTACGAGCAGTACTTC. It is translated as CASSYGQGPTYEQYF.

The chain recombines TRBV28 with TRBJ2-2; no reliable D call. The CDR3 is made up of 15 amino acids. Germline V CDR1 and CDR2: MDHEN, SYDVKM. V was trimmed by 3 bases and J by 5 bases, leaving 13 bases between them. CDR3 loop: CASSFELLATGELFF. CDR3 DNA: TGTGCCAGCAGTTTTGAACTTCTTGCAACCGGGGAGCTGTTTTTT.

This chain joins TRBV7-2 and TRBJ2-3, with 8 bases lining up with TRBD2. Germline CDR1 reads SGHTA; CDR2 reads FQGNSA. The CDR3 is 19 residues long. J gave up 8 bases and V 5 bases, and 24 bases lay outside the gene matches. The DNA of the CDR3 is TGTGCCAGCAGCCTGCCGCTAGCGGGCCCTAATAGTTGGTGGGGTACGCAGTATTTT. It yields the protein CASSLPLAGPNSWWGTQYF. The full variable domain, in which reference TRBV7-2 and TRBJ2-3 provide the parts outside the CDR3, is GAGVSQSPSNKVTEKGKDVELRCDPISGHTALYWYRQSLGQGLEFLIYFQGNSAPDKSGLPSDRFSAERTGGSVSTLTIQRTQQEDSAVYLCASSLPLAGPNSWWGTQYFGPGTRLTVL.

This chain uses TRBV2 with TRBJ1-6; D not resolved. CDR1 and CDR2 (germline): SNHLY, FYNNEI. CDR3 length: 13 amino acids. Trimming took off 1 base at V and 8 bases at J, with 6 bases between the two ends. The CDR3 loop is CASSEGRDSPLHF. CDR3 bases: TGTGCCAGCAGTGAAGGGAGAGATTCACCCCTCCACTTT.

This sequence joins TRBV5-1 and TRBJ2-3; 9 positions match TRBD1. V trimming: 1 base; J trimming: 2 bases; junction bases outside the gene matches: 8. CDR1 is SGHRS and CDR2 is YFSETQ in the germline V gene. CDR3 length: 17 residues. CDR3 residues: CASSLSRDRAPTDTQYF. Written as DNA, the CDR3 is TGCGCCAGCAGCTTGTCCCGGGACAGGGCCCCCACAGATACGCAGTATTTT.

V gene TRBV5-1 combines with J gene TRBJ1-4, with D possibly being TRBD1 (6 bases). This CDR3 has 14 residues. CDR1 and CDR2 from the germline V gene are SGHRS and YFSETQ. Trimming shortened V by 4 bases and J by 4 bases, and 11 bases separated the two germline ends. CDR3 residues: CASSPGQFNEKLFF. The CDR3 nucleotides are TGCGCCAGCAGCCCAGGACAGTTTAATGAAAAACTGTTTTTT. Using reference TRBV5-1 and TRBJ1-4 for the parts outside the CDR3, the full variable domain is KAGVTQTPRYLIKTRGQQVTLSCSPISGHRSVSWYQQTPGQGLQFLFEYFSETQRNKGNFPGRFSGRQFSNSRSEMNVSTLELGDSALYLCASSPGQFNEKLFFGSGTQLSVL.